What follows describes a single T cell receptor beta chain. What it recognizes is unknown. Sequencing was performed with immunoSEQ multiplex PCR; in TCRdb, only in-frame clones are kept and a portion is missing. The table records around 150,000 clones, more than 75% of them present only once. This sample is drawn from a study of T cell responses to AZD1222 COVID-19 vaccine. Study results and limitations: Sampled repertoires all dated from after the peak T cell response.

V lost 1 base, J lost 5 bases, and 3 bases stayed unmatched. The CDR3 contains 15 residues. Germline lookup yields CDR1 SGHTA and CDR2 FQGNSA. The clonotype comes from an adult who received the AZD1222 COVID-19 vaccine. Specimen: peripheral blood, collected 28 days after the second AZD1222 dose. This chain connects TRBV7-2 to TRBJ2-3; 10 bases map to TRBD2. CDR3 bases: TGTGCCAGCAGCTTAGGGGCTAGCGGGAGAGATACGCAGTATTTT. It yields the protein CASSLGASGRDTQYF.